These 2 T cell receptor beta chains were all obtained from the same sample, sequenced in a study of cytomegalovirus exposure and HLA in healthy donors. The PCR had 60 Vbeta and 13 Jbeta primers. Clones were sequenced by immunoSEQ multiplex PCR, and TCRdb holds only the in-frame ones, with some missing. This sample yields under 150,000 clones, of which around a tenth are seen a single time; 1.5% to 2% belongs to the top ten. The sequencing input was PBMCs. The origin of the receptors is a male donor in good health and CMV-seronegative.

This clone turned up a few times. This CDR3 reads CASKKGGSNQPQHF. The CDR3 DNA is TGTGCCAGCAAAAAAGGGGGTAGCAATCAGCCCCAGCATTTT. The chain employs TRBV28 and TRBJ1-5, with a tentative D call TRBD1 (6 bases). The CDR3 loop spans 14 amino acids. Trimming took 7 bases from V and 0 from J, leaving 10 bases between them. Germline values: CDR1 MDHEN, CDR2 SYDVKM.

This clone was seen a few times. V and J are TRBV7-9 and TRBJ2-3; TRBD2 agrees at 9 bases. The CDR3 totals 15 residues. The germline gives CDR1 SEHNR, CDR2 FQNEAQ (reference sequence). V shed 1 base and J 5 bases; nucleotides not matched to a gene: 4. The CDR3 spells CASSLELAGEDTQYF. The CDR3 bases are TGTGCCAGCAGCTTAGAACTAGCGGGTGAAGATACGCAGTATTTT.